Each of the 12 T cell receptor beta chains below was sequenced from the same sample in a study of T cell repertoires in cytomegalovirus infection (dated by TCRdb to about 2019). The reads were generated on an Illumina HiSeq 1500. TCRdb applied fastp at Q25 and MiXCR to the public reads, then kept only in-frame beta chains. Each CDR3 protein appears once, grouped with its most common genes and DNA. The sample table lists about 250,000 distinct CDR3 sequences, over 9% of them with a count of one. 1.6% of the sample is in the top ten clones. Sequencing was carried out using PBMCs. These TCRs come from a human donor in good health (CMV status not recorded). Some clones in this sample may be carry-over from other donors' samples.

This clonotype was observed many times. The chain uses TRBV19 and TRBJ1-1; D uncertain. The CDR3 contains 16 residues. CDR1 is LNHDA and CDR2 is SQIVND in the germline V gene (reference sequence). Deletions cut 2 bases from V and 0 bases from J, with 13 bases between. CDR3 DNA: TGTGCCAGTAGTATACCCTGGTGGAGGCTGAACACTGAAGCTTTCTTT. This codes for CASSIPWWRLNTEAFF.

Many counts were recorded for this clonotype. This chain joins TRBV28 and TRBJ2-7, with 10 bases that match TRBD1. Germline CDR1 reads MDHEN; CDR2 reads SYDVKM. The CDR3 spans 14 residues. V shed 5 bases, J shed 7 bases, and the junction held 8 bases outside the gene matches. This CDR3 reads CASSPPDRGGEQYF. CDR3 sequence (DNA): TGTGCCAGCAGTCCACCGGACAGGGGGGGAGAGCAGTACTTC. The variable domain in full, with the rest retrieved from reference TRBV28 and TRBJ2-7, is DVKVTQSSRYLVKRTGEKVFLECVQDMDHENMFWYRQDPGLGLRLIYFSYDVKMKEKGDIPEGYSVSREKKERFSLILESASTNQTSMYLCASSPPDRGGEQYFGPGTRLTVT.

There are many counts of this clonotype. The rearrangement uses TRBV4-3 and TRBJ2-7, with TRBD1 matching over 7 bases. Per germline, CDR1 LGHNA and CDR2 YSLEER. This CDR3 region has 14 residues. The junction had 3 bases not matched to a gene; V was cut back by 1 base and J by 3 bases. The CDR3 region has the DNA TGCGCCAGCAGCCAAGTACAGGGGAACTACGAGCAGTACTTC. Encoded protein: CASSQVQGNYEQYF.

This clonotype appeared many times. The V gene is TRBV14, the J gene TRBJ2-3; no definite D call. The CDR3 has 14 amino acids. Per the germline V gene, CDR1 is SGHDN and CDR2 is FVKESK. V lost 1 base and J lost 7, with 12 bases in between. The CDR3 DNA follows: TGTGCCAGCAGCCAAGTTGGTGCCTCCAATACGCAGTATTTT. Translation: CASSQVGASNTQYF.

The V gene is TRBV27, the J gene TRBJ2-1; D not resolved. V lost 6 bases to trimming and J lost 6 bases, with 12 bases between them. The germline V gene encodes CDR1 MNHEY and CDR2 SMNVEV (reference sequence). The CDR3 is 13 residues long. The CDR3 nucleotides are TGTGCCAGCAGAGGACCCGCCCCCAATGAGCAGTTCTTC. It yields the protein CASRGPAPNEQFF.

Many counts were recorded for this clonotype. CDR3 residues: CASSVDGSGNTIYF. CDR3 nucleotide sequence: TGTGCCAGCAGCGTTGATGGATCTGGAAACACCATATATTTT. The chain employs TRBV7-2 and TRBJ1-3, with unresolved D. V gave up 5 bases and J gave up 1 base, with 9 bases separating them. Germline CDR1 is SGHTA and CDR2 is FQGNSA. The CDR3 is 14 residues long.

This clonotype was observed a few times. V usage is TRBV5-1 and J usage is TRBJ1-1, with D unclear. The CDR3 consists of 15 residues. Germline V gene data show CDR1 as SGHRS and CDR2 as YFSETQ. The V end lost 6 bases, the J end lost 0 bases, and 15 bases lay between the germline ends. CDR3 region: CASTTMPGMNTEAFF. CDR3 sequence (DNA): TGCGCCAGCACAACCATGCCGGGCATGAACACTGAAGCTTTCTTT.

The table lists this clonotype with many counts. The chain carries TRBV19 and TRBJ1-5; tentatively, D is TRBD1 (6 bases). The CDR3 sequence is 14 residues long. The germline CDR1 and CDR2 sequences are LNHDA and SQIVND (reference sequence). Deletions cut 2 bases from V and 5 bases from J, with 10 bases between. This chain's CDR3 is CASSIQGRYQPQHF. The CDR3 DNA sequence: TGTGCCAGTAGTATACAGGGGAGGTATCAGCCCCAGCATTTT.

This sequence joins TRBV28 and TRBJ1-1; the D gene is possibly TRBD1 (6 bases). CDR1 is MDHEN and CDR2 is SYDVKM in the germline V gene. This CDR3 comprises 17 residues. With 2 bases removed from V and 1 base from J, the gap between germline ends came to 17 bases. The CDR3 sequence is CASSLLPLSGANTEAFF. In nucleotides, the CDR3 is TGTGCCAGCAGTTTACTCCCCTTGTCGGGGGCGAACACTGAAGCTTTCTTT.

This clonotype was counted many times. V usage is TRBV7-7 and J usage is TRBJ2-5, with D possibly being TRBD1 (6 bases). V lost 5 bases and J 5 bases, leaving 15 bases between the germline ends. This CDR3 has 14 residues. Per the germline V gene, CDR1 is SSHAT and CDR2 is FNYEAQ (reference sequence). The CDR3 sequence: CASSLAQGVETQYF. The CDR3 DNA reads as TGTGCCAGCAGCCTGGCACAGGGAGTCGAGACCCAGTACTTC.

This clonotype was counted ten times or more. This chain connects TRBV11-3 to TRBJ2-7, with D possibly matching TRBD1 (5 bases). The length of the CDR3 is 15 residues. CDR1 and CDR2 from the germline V gene are SGHNT and YENEEA. The V gene lost 0 bases and the J gene lost 2 bases, with 11 bases spanning the gap. The CDR3 DNA reads TGTGCCAGCAGCTTAGAACATGACAGCCCCTACGAGCAGTACTTC. This encodes CASSLEHDSPYEQYF.

This clonotype was seen at least ten times. The chain joins TRBV2 to TRBJ1-4; D gene unclear. The CDR3 spans 14 residues. Germline CDR1 reads SNHLY; CDR2 reads FYNNEI. The germline V and J ends were trimmed by 5 bases and 7 bases, with 14 bases remaining between them. The CDR3 sequence: CASSTIRNPEKLFF. DNA of the CDR3: TGTGCCAGCAGTACCATAAGGAATCCTGAAAAACTGTTTTTT.